This passage covers 2 T cell receptor beta chains from one sample sequenced in a study of blood T cell repertoires in COVID-19. Clones were sequenced by immunoSEQ multiplex PCR, and TCRdb holds only the in-frame ones, with some missing. The sample carries roughly 99,000 clones, 75% to 95% recorded once. Material for sequencing was peripheral blood. These receptor sequences come from a woman aged 25 to 39 with acute or convalescent COVID-19.

The rearrangement joins TRBV2 to TRBJ2-7; 9 bases align to TRBD2. The V and J ends lost 2 bases and 4 bases, in that order; junction bases with no gene match: 9. The CDR3 contains 16 residues. Germline values: CDR1 SNHLY, CDR2 FYNNEI. DNA of the CDR3: TGTGCCAGCAGTGAAATAGGAGCGGGAGGACCTTACGAGCAGTACTTC. This codes for CASSEIGAGGPYEQYF.

The chain has TRBV6-2 or TRBV6-3 and TRBJ1-5; 9 nucleotides agree with TRBD1. The CDR3 contains 17 residues. Germline V gene data show CDR1 as MNHEY and CDR2 as SVGEGT. The J segment lost 6 bases and the V segment lost 5 bases, leaving 14 bases of the junction unmatched. The CDR3 spells CASSTRWGQGTGQPQHF. CDR3 nucleotide sequence: TGTGCCAGCAGTACCCGATGGGGACAGGGAACGGGTCAGCCCCAGCATTTT.